This T cell receptor (beta chain) was retrieved from a study of beta chain features in type 1 diabetes. CDR3 size: 16 residues. V shed 0 bases and J 0 bases; nucleotides not matched to a gene: 2. Germline-derived CDR1 and CDR2 are LGHNA and YNFKEQ. General study points: There was a moderate but significant shortening of TCRB CDR3s in all four CD4+ subsets of Type 1 diabetes patients.

Expressed TCRB transcripts were sequenced because the isolated RNA had all been reverse transcribed beforehand. Sequencing was performed with immunoSEQ multiplex PCR; in TCRdb, only in-frame clones are kept and a portion is missing. The top ten clones hold more than 0.1% of a sample with 600,000 to 700,000 clones, approximately 13% of them seen once. Turning to this clone: Antigen: not known.

The TCR sequence derives from a man under 40 with type 1 diabetes. This chain joins TRBV4-2 and TRBJ2-3, with 8 positions matching TRBD2. Sample: naive CD4+ T cells from blood. The CDR3 is CASSQDASGSTDTQYF. CDR3 nucleotides: TGTGCCAGCAGCCAAGACGCTAGCGGGAGCACAGATACGCAGTATTTT.